This T cell receptor beta chain was recorded in a study of cytomegalovirus exposure and HLA in healthy donors. Study results and caveats: Analyses of presence/absence relied on an assumption of roughly uniform sequencing depth across donors. Per a prior analysis, the majority of TCR beta V segments were productive roughly 87% or roughly 30% of the time.

V shed 4 bases and J 4 bases; nucleotides not matched to a gene: 3. Germline assignment: CDR1 LGHNA and CDR2 YNFKEQ. The CDR3 is 15 amino acids. For this clone: Its antigen is still unknown.

PCR amplification relied on 60 Vbeta primers (plus 13 Jbeta primers). Under the authors' procedure: Per a later analysis, the number of unique TCR beta chains was roughly 87 million, of which some 10 million were shared. The table came from immunoSEQ multiplex PCR; TCRdb's copy has only in-frame clones and leaves some out. Clonal size and the V and J genes are those of that table, whereas D and trimming came from the DNA. The sample yields some 150,000 clones, approximately 60% seen once. Likely unrecorded immune exposures existed in these nominally healthy donors. The sequence was obtained from a woman aged 60 to 75 in good health and CMV-seropositive. This rearrangement joins TRBV4-2 to TRBJ2-3, with TRBD2 identical over 12 bases. The sample taken for sequencing was PBMCs. Here the CDR3 reads CASSPLAGGADTQYF. The CDR3 DNA reads as TGTGCCAGCAGCCCCCTAGCGGGAGGGGCAGATACGCAGTATTTT.